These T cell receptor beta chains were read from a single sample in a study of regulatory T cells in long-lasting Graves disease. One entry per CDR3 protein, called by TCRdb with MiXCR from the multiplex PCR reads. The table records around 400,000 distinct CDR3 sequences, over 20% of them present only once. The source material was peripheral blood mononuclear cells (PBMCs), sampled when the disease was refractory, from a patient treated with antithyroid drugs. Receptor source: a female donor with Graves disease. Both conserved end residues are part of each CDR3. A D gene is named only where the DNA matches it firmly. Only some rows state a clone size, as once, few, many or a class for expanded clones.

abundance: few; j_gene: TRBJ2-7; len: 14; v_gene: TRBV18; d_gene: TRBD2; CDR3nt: TGTGCCAGCTCACCTAGCGGGTCTTCCGTCGAGCAGTACTTC; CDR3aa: CASSPSGSSVEQYF
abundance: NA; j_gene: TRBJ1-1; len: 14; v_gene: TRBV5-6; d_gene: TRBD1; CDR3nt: TGTGCCAGCAGCTTCCCCACAGGGGGCACTGAAGCTTTCTTT; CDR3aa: CASSFPTGGTEAFF
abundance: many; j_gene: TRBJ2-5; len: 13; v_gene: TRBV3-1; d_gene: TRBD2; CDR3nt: TGTGCCAGCAGCCGGGAGGGCCAAGAGACCCAGTACTTC; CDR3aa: CASSREGQETQYF
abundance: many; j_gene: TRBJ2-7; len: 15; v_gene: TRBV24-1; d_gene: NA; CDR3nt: TGTGCCACCAGTGATTTAAAGGCAGGTGCCTACGAGCAGTACTTC; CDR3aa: CATSDLKAGAYEQYF
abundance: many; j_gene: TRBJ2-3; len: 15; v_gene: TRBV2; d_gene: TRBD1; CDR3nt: TGTGCCAGCAGTGGGGACAGGGCTATTGCAGATACGCAGTATTTT; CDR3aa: CASSGDRAIADTQYF
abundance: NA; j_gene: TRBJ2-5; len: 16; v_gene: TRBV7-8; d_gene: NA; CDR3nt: TGTGCCAGCAGCTTAGCGATTCCGGGGATTGGGGAGACCCAGTACTTC; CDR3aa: CASSLAIPGIGETQYF
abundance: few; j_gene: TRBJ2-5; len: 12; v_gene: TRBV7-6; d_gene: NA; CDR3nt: TGTGCCAGCAGCGACGCATGGGAGACCCAGTACTTC; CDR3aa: CASSDAWETQYF
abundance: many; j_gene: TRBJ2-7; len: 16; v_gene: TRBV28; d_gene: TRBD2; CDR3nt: TGTGCCAGCAGTGAAAATAGCGGGGGACATTCCTACGAGCAGTACTTC; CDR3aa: CASSENSGGHSYEQYF
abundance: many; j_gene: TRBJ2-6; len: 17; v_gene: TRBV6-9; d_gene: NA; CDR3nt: TGTGCCAGCAGTTCGGGAACTAGAAGCTCTGGGGCCAACGTCCTGACTTTC; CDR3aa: CASSSGTRSSGANVLTF
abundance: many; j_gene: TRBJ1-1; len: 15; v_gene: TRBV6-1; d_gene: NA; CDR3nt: TGTGCCAGCAGTGAAGGTCGGACCCCGAGCGCTGAAGCTTTCTTT; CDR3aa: CASSEGRTPSAEAFF
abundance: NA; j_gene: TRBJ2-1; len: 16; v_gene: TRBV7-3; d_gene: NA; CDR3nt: TGTGCCAGCAGCTTATGGGCCAAGGGGAGCCCCAATGAGCAGTTCTTC; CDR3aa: CASSLWAKGSPNEQFF
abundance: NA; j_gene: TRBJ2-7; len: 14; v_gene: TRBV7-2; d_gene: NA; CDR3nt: TGTGCCAGCACCGACCTAGCCGGAAACTACGAGCAGTACTTC; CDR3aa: CASTDLAGNYEQYF
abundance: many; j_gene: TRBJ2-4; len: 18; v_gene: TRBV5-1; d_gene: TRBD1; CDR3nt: TGCGCCAGCAGCTTGGAGAGTCGGCAGGGGGTTCCCAAAAACATTCAGTACTTC; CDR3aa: CASSLESRQGVPKNIQYF
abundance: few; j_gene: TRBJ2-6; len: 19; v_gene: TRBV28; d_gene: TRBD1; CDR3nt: TGTGCCAGCAGTTTTACCACCGGGACAGGGTATTCTGGGGCCAACGTCCTGACTTTC; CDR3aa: CASSFTTGTGYSGANVLTF